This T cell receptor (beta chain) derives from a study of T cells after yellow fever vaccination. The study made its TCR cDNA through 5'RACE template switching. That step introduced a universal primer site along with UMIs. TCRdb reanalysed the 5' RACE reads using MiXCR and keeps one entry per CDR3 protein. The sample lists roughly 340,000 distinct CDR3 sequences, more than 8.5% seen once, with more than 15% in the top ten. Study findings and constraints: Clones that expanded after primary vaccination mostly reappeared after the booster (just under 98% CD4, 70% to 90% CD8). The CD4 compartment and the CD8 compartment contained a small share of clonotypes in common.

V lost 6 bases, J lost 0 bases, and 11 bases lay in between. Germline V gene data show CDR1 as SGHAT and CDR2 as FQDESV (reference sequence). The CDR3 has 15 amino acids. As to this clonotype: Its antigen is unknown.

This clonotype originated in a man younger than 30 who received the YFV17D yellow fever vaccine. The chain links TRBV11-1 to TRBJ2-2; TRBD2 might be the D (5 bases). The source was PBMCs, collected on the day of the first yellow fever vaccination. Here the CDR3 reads CASRRDLSNTGELFF. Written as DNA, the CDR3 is TGTGCCAGCAGACGGGATCTATCGAACACCGGGGAGCTGTTTTTT.